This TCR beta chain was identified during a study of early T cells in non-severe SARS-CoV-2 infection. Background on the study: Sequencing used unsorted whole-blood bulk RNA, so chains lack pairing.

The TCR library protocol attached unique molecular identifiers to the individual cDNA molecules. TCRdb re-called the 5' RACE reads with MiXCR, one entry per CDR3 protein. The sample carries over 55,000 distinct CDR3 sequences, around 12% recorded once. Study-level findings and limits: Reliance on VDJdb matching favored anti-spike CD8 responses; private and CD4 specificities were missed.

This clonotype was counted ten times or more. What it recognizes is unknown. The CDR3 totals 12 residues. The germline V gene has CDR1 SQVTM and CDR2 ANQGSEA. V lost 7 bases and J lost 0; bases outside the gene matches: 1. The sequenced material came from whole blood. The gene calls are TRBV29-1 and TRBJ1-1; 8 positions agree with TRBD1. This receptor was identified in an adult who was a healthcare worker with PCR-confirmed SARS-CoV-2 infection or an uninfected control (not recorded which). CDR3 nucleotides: TGCAGCGGGGGACAGGTGAACACTGAAGCTTTCTTT. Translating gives CSGGQVNTEAFF.